This is a list of T cell receptor beta chains from one sample in a study of T cells in Graves' hyperthyroidism and ophthalmopathy. MiXCR, applied by TCRdb to the multiplex PCR reads, yields one record per CDR3 protein. The table has about 550,000 distinct CDR3 sequences, 20% seen once. Sequencing was done on a sample of blood. Every receptor here comes from a man younger than 35 with Graves' hyperthyroidism. Each CDR3 is given with its conserved first and last residue. The order of the fields is CDR3 protein, J gene, V gene, clone size. Size tells how often a clone was seen (once, few, many) or the class of an expanded clone, and some rows leave it out.

CASSRTSGRTPYEQYF,TRBJ2-7,TRBV11-2,.
CASSPGLPLGNTEAFF,TRBJ1-1,TRBV11-2,few
CASSYSTGRGVNTEAFF,TRBJ1-1,TRBV6-5,many
CASSLMGQDVRLYF,TRBJ2-7,TRBV7-6,many
CASSVVQGNTEAFF,TRBJ1-1,TRBV19,.
CASSVGEGGVNYEQYF,TRBJ2-7,TRBV9,many
CASSLSLSGGSLGETQYF,TRBJ2-5,TRBV5-1,.
CASSRTSAETQYF,TRBJ2-5,TRBV7-9,many
CAISAGQESYEQYF,TRBJ2-7,TRBV10-3,many
CAWSLTLWTASGELFF,TRBJ2-2,TRBV30,few
CASSFVAAGETQYF,TRBJ2-5,TRBV5-1,few
CASSPSPMNTEAFF,TRBJ1-1,TRBV28,many
CASSPGTEGYEQYF,TRBJ2-7,TRBV19,few
CASSFDRSGYTF,TRBJ1-2,TRBV28,many
CASSSTGTGHSPLHF,TRBJ1-6,TRBV27,.
CSVEPRDSNYGYTF,TRBJ1-2,TRBV29-1,many
CASSQYIDRNQPQHF,TRBJ1-5,TRBV19,many
CASSEEVGQYF,TRBJ2-7,TRBV2,.
CASSSSRTGGGYGYTF,TRBJ1-2,TRBV28,.
CASRPLWGTGGLPSGANVLTF,TRBJ2-6,TRBV6-4,many
CASSFGTGPLETQYF,TRBJ2-5,TRBV12-3/TRBV12-4,many
CASSEATGGGGELFF,TRBJ2-2,TRBV6-1,.
CSASGPNNQPQHF,TRBJ1-5,TRBV20-1,many
CASSTSEGNQPQHF,TRBJ1-5,TRBV19,few
CASSRGGSEQYF,TRBJ2-7,TRBV12-3/TRBV12-4,many
CASSEGTGVPRELFF,TRBJ2-2,TRBV2,.
CASGPRDRRNPSSYEQYF,TRBJ2-7,TRBV12-5,.
CAWNPGSSTDTQYF,TRBJ2-3,TRBV30,few
CAARPLAGGTNTGELFF,TRBJ2-2,TRBV6-4,many
CASRVRGSEISGNSPLHF,TRBJ1-6,TRBV12-3/TRBV12-4,.
CASSGDRGYEQYF,TRBJ2-7,TRBV12-3/TRBV12-4,many
CASSQDLRETQYF,TRBJ2-5,TRBV14,few
CASRDPGLAGGYEQYF,TRBJ2-7,TRBV10-2,many
CASSKLTHRGEETQYF,TRBJ2-5,TRBV6-1,many
CASSSGDSNYGYTF,TRBJ1-2,TRBV12-3/TRBV12-4,many
CASSSDTAGYTF,TRBJ1-2,TRBV7-8,.
CASRSGQGGTEAFF,TRBJ1-1,TRBV6-2/TRBV6-3,many
CASSGGGVEAFF,TRBJ1-1,TRBV9,many
CASSPQGTGGNQPQHF,TRBJ1-5,TRBV27,.
CASSSTTVLNTEAFF,TRBJ1-1,TRBV7-9,few
CSARGGVGQPQHF,TRBJ1-5,TRBV20-1,many
CASSLGLAGEPYF,TRBJ2-7,TRBV12-3/TRBV12-4,.
CASSPDGSPNYGYTF,TRBJ1-2,TRBV9,.
CASSFDWVMDTEAFF,TRBJ1-1,TRBV5-5,many
CASGLAAQGTEAFF,TRBJ1-1,TRBV12-5,once
CSAEQGETQYF,TRBJ2-5,TRBV20-1,many
CASSQGGREAFF,TRBJ1-1,TRBV11-2,many
CASSFWDANSYEQYF,TRBJ2-7,TRBV12-3/TRBV12-4,.
CASSVQARSTGELFF,TRBJ2-2,TRBV9,.
CAIPAIQPQHF,TRBJ1-5,TRBV10-3,many
CASSPAGLAGNSQETQYF,TRBJ2-5,TRBV6-2/TRBV6-3,.